The 4 T cell receptor beta chains below were found in one sample sequenced in a study of beta chain features in type 1 diabetes. Sequencing targeted expressed TCRB transcripts, as all isolated RNA had been reverse transcribed. The data were produced by immunoSEQ multiplex PCR, yet TCRdb's version contains in-frame clones alone and is incomplete. The table records 120,000 to 150,000 clones, around 7% of them present only once. Sequenced: central memory CD4+ T cells from blood. The source is a woman younger than 45 in good health.

This clone was picked up many times. The J gene is TRBJ1-2, the V gene TRBV7-8; 7 bases are a match to TRBD1. The CDR3 sequence is 13 residues long. Trimming removed 3 bases from V and 6 bases from J; junction bases left unmatched: 4. Germline assignment: CDR1 SGHVS and CDR2 FQNEAQ. The CDR3 DNA follows: TGTGCCAGCAGCTTGGGACAGCGGAATGGCTACACCTTC. Amino acid sequence: CASSLGQRNGYTF.

The chain has TRBV19 and TRBJ2-5; 8 bases fit TRBD2. From germline, CDR1 is LNHDA and CDR2 SQIVND (reference sequence). The CDR3 has 14 residues. The junction had 10 bases not matched to a gene; V was cut back by 6 bases and J by 7 bases. As DNA, the CDR3 is TGTGCCAGTAGAACGAACGGGGGGGATTGGACCCAGTACTTC. This sequence encodes CASRTNGGDWTQYF.

This clone was seen ten or more times. The chain employs TRBV9 and TRBJ2-1; perhaps TRBD2 as D (6 bases). V was shortened by 4 bases and J by 0 bases, with 11 bases between the two germline ends. Germline CDR1 reads SGDLS; CDR2 reads YYNGEE. The CDR3 sequence is 15 residues long. Here the CDR3 DNA reads TGTGCCAGCAGCCACGGGAGAGTCTCCTACAATGAGCAGTTCTTC. Translated, it gives CASSHGRVSYNEQFF.

The sample holds a few counts of this clone. The V call is TRBV5-5, the J call TRBJ2-1; 8 bases line up with TRBD2. This CDR3 comprises 14 residues. Germline V gene sequence: CDR1 SGHKS, CDR2 YYEKEE (reference sequence). The J segment lost 9 bases and the V segment lost 3 bases, leaving 8 bases of the junction unmatched. The CDR3 spells CASSWSGSAVEQFF. CDR3 in DNA: TGTGCCAGCAGCTGGAGCGGGAGTGCGGTTGAGCAGTTCTTC.